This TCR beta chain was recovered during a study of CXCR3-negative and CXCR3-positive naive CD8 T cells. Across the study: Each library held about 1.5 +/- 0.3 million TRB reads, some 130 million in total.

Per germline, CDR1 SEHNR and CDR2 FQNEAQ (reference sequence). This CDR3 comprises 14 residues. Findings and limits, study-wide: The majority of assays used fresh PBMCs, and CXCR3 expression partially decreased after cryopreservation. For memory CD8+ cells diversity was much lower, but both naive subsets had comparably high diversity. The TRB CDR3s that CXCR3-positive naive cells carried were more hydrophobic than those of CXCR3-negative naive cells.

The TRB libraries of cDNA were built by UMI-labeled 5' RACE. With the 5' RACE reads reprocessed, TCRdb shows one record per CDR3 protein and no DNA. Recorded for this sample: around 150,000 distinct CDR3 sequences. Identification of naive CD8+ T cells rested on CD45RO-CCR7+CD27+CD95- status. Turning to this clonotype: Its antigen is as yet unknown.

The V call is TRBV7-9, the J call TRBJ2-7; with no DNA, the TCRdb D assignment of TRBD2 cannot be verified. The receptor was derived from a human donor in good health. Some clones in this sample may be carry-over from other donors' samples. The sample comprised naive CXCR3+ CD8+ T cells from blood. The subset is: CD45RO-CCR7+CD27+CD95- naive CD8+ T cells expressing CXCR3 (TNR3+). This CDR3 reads CASSPGTTSYEQYF.